These 2 T cell receptor beta chains came from one sample sequenced in a study of CD8+ T cells in alopecia areata. Extracted RNA was reverse transcribed, and the resulting cDNA served as sequencing template. Method: immunoSEQ multiplex PCR; TCRdb's copy keeps in-frame clones and lacks some. The table has fewer than 150,000 clones, 30% to 40% seen once; the top ten hold roughly 3.3%. The specimen was CD4+ T cells sorted from blood. These receptors all stem from a human donor with alopecia areata.

The chain joins TRBV7-9 to TRBJ2-5; the match to TRBD2 covers 7 bases. This CDR3 is 15 amino acids long. The J segment lost 7 bases and the V segment lost 5 bases, leaving 13 bases of the junction unmatched. Per the germline V gene, CDR1 is SEHNR and CDR2 is FQNEAQ (reference sequence). The CDR3 DNA sequence: TGTGCCAGCAGCAGCGGGGCCGCCCGGGCCGGGACCCAGTACTTC. This sequence encodes CASSSGAARAGTQYF.

This chain links TRBV4-3 with TRBJ2-1; possible D gene TRBD2, 6 bases. V was pared by 0 bases and J by 6 bases, with 15 bases between. In germline, CDR1 is LGHNA, CDR2 YSLEER. The length of the CDR3 is 16 residues. The CDR3 bases are TGCGCCAGCAGCCAAGAGGGGATCCCGGGAGTCAATGAGCAGTTCTTC. It specifies CASSQEGIPGVNEQFF.